This T cell receptor (beta chain) was identified during a study of OX40 agonist ivuxolimab in advanced cancers. Study-wide context: Dosing consisted of intravenous ivuxolimab at 0.01 to 10 mg/kg every 2 weeks. Points from the study as a whole: The antigen specificity of the peripheral T cells (those that were expanded) was not determined. At doses 0.1 to 3.0 mg/kg, CD4+ and CD8+ clones expanded.

On this clone: What it binds is unknown. This may stem from a read error, because a much larger clone lies one nucleotide away.

This CDR3 comprises 15 residues. Germline values: CDR1 MDHEN, CDR2 SYDVKM. V lost 6 bases to trimming and J lost 1 base; unmatched junction nucleotides: 4. Profiled with immunoSEQ multiplex PCR; TCRdb holds only in-frame clones, not every one. This table has roughly 67,000 clones, more than 70% appearing once. This chain joins TRBV28 and TRBJ2-2; 8 bases align to TRBD1. The sequencing here drew on CD4+ or CD8+ T cells sorted from blood, taken in a trial of the OX40 agonist ivuxolimab. The sequence came from an adult with an advanced solid tumor such as melanoma, head and neck, liver or kidney cancer. In DNA, the CDR3 is TGTGCCAGCAGCTCGGGACAGGAGAACACCGGGGAGCTGTTTTTT. It translates to CASSSGQENTGELFF.